This T cell receptor beta chain was recorded in a study of shared clonotypes between healthy human individuals. Per the study methods: Filtering was not the same, since immunoSEQ gave junction-only sequences without quality scores. Here immunoSEQ multiplex PCR was the method, and the copy in TCRdb shows in-frame clones only, minus some. The DNA gave D and trimming, while V, J and clone size come from that table. The data show about 1.1 million clones, 75% to 80% seen once. For this clone: The antigen remains undetermined.

Study-wide results and limits: Naive subsets typically showed greater estimated richness than memory subsets.

This clonotype originated in a man between 18 and 29 years old in good health. Some clones in this sample may be carry-over from other donors' samples. Material: memory CD4+ T cells from PBMCs. Subset noted: CD45RA-negative fraction.

CDR3 sequence: CASSYSGYGQPQHF. CDR3 in DNA: TGTGCCAGCAGTTACTCAGGGTATGGTCAGCCCCAGCATTTT. The V and J genes are TRBV6-5 and TRBJ1-5; unclear D gene. The germline V and J ends were trimmed by 0 bases and 6 bases, with 9 bases remaining between them. Germline V gene lookup returns CDR1 MNHEY and CDR2 SVGAGI. The CDR3 runs 14 residues.